This T cell receptor (beta chain) was observed in a study of T cells after yellow fever vaccination. At the level of the study: Preparation used SMART-Seq v4 Ultra Low Input for the low-cell-number fractions.

Generation of TCR cDNA used 5'RACE template switching (which added a universal primer site and UMIs). TCRdb analysed the 5' RACE reads with MiXCR anew, one entry per CDR3 protein. The data contain roughly 400,000 distinct CDR3 sequences, 15% to 20% of them singletons. Trimming removed 6 bases from V and 2 bases from J, with 15 bases in between. The CDR3 has 15 residues. Germline V CDR1 and CDR2: MNHEY, SVGAGI. This clonotype was observed a single time. The antigen is undetermined. Whole-study findings and limits: The study noted that FACS-sorted repertoires could contain abundant clonotypes contaminating from the bulk population. It was a weaker secondary response, yet one that peaked faster, at day 5 versus 15.

The specimen comprised PBMCs, sampled before the yellow fever booster vaccination. The TCR comes from a young man who received the YFV17D yellow fever vaccine. V usage is TRBV6-5 and J usage is TRBJ2-3; possible D gene TRBD2, 6 bases. As DNA, the CDR3 is TGTGCCAGCAGCCGCCGGGGGTCGGACACAGATACGCAGTATTTT. It specifies CASSRRGSDTDTQYF.